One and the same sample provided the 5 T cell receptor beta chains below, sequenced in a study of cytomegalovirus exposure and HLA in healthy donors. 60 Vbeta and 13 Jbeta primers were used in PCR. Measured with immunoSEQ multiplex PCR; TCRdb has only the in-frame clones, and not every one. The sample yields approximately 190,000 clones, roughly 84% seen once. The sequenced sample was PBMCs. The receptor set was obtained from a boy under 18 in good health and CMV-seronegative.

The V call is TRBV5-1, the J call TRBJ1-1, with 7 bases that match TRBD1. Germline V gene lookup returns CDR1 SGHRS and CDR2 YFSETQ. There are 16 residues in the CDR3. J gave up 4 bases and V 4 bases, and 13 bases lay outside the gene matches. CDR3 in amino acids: CASSPRDRKGSTEAFF. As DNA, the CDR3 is TGCGCCAGCAGCCCCCGGGACAGAAAAGGGTCCACTGAAGCTTTCTTT.

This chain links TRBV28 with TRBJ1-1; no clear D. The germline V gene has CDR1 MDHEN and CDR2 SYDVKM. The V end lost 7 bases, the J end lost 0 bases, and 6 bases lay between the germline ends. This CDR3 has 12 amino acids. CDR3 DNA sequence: TGTGCCAGCAAATTAATGAACACTGAAGCTTTCTTT. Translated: CASKLMNTEAFF.

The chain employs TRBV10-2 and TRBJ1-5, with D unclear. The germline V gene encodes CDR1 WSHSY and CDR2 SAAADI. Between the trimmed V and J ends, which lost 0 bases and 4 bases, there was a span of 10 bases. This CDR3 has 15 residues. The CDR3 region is CASSESGQLNQPQHF. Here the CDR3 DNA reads TGCGCCAGCAGTGAGTCTGGGCAATTGAATCAGCCCCAGCATTTT.

The CDR3 sequence is CASSHRTGRYEQYF. CDR3 nucleotide sequence: TGTGCCAGCAGCCACCGGACAGGGAGGTACGAGCAGTACTTC. The chain combines TRBV13 with TRBJ2-7; 8 bases line up with TRBD1. The CDR3 covers 14 residues. The V gene end was trimmed by 5 bases and the J gene end by 4 bases; junction bases not matched to a gene: 7. CDR1 PRHDT and CDR2 FYEKMQ come from the germline V gene (reference sequence).

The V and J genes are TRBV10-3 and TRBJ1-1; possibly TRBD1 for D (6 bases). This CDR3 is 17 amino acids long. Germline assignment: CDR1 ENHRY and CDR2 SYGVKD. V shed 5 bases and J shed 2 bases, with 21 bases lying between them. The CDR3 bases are TGTGCCATCAGTCAACAGGGCTTAATCCCCAGAAACACTGAAGCTTTCTTT. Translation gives CAISQQGLIPRNTEAFF.